This T cell receptor beta chain was retrieved from a study of T cell responses to AZD1222 COVID-19 vaccine. The study, taken as a whole, reports: Possibly, clonal diversity was underestimated; donors were largely white British and included more females. Within unmutated variant regions lay the reported targets of nearly half of spike-specific TCRs.

This table comes from immunoSEQ multiplex PCR, and its TCRdb copy is limited to in-frame clones, with some not included. The data contain around 200,000 clones, approximately 91% of them seen just once; the ten biggest clones take up roughly 0.99%. To note about this clone: The antigen is undetermined.

The specimen comprised peripheral blood, sampled on day 0 of AZD1222 vaccination. The sequence was collected from an adult in good health.

CDR3 coding DNA: TGTGCCAGCAGCGTAGCCTCCGACAGTAATCGCGAGCAGTACTTC. Its protein is CASSVASDSNREQYF. The genes are TRBV9 and TRBJ2-7; weak D call: TRBD1 (5 bases). The V end lost 0 bases, the J end lost 6 bases, and 16 bases lay between the germline ends. CDR1 is SGDLS, CDR2 YYNGEE, per germline. This CDR3 region has 15 residues.